This TCR beta chain was profiled in a study of T cells after yellow fever vaccination. The wider study: Researchers used SMART-Seq v4 Ultra Low Input to prepare fractions that had low cell numbers. The study, taken as a whole, reports: Subsequent booster samples again held most clones from primary vaccination (roughly 96% CD4, about 86% CD8). Abundant clonotypes from the bulk population could get into FACS-sorted repertoires as contaminants.

Making TCR cDNA involved 5'RACE template switching, which added UMIs and a universal primer site. Using its own MiXCR run on the 5' RACE reads, TCRdb lists one record per CDR3 protein. The sample lists fewer than 450,000 distinct CDR3 sequences; 7% to 10% were seen once. The CDR3 extends over 17 amino acids. The trim removed 9 bases at V and 2 bases at J, leaving 15 bases unmatched. CDR1 SGHVS and CDR2 FQNEAQ come from the germline V gene. A word on this clonotype: Antigen: not known.

The starting material was PBMCs, obtained around 45 days after the first yellow fever vaccination. The rearrangement links TRBV7-8 to TRBJ1-5; 8 bases align to TRBD1. The TCR originated in a man aged 18 to 30 who received the YFV17D yellow fever vaccine. CDR3 in DNA: TGTGCCAGGGGCCCCGGGCAGGGGGCAGTTGGCAATCAGCCCCAGCATTTT. Protein: CARGPGQGAVGNQPQHF.